This TCR beta chain was captured by sequencing in a study of low-dose radiotherapy and immunotherapy resistance in tumors. Time point meaning: after trial treatment. As for treatment: LDRT plus nivolumab, ipilimumab, low-dose cyclophosphamide and aspirin (RACIN trial). This CDR3 is 16 amino acids long. V was trimmed by 1 base and J by 0 bases, leaving 9 bases between them. Germline V CDR1 and CDR2: MDHEN, SYDVKM. The sample holds many counts of this clonotype. Primers used for first-strand cDNA, a TRAV- and TRBV-specific set, covered both alpha and beta chains. It was with a constant-region primer and a V-primer adapter that TCRs were amplified over approximately 18 PCR cycles. MiXCR was run by TCRdb on the reads, yielding one entry per CDR3 protein. In the table there are approximately 84,000 distinct CDR3 sequences, around a sixth of which are singletons.

The source material was PBMCs, sampled after low-dose radiotherapy plus immunotherapy. The receptor comes from a male donor with prostate cancer. The rearrangement uses TRBV28 and TRBJ1-4, with D uncertain. CDR3 coding DNA: TGTGCCAGCAGTTTATTCAGTCTAACAACTAATGAAAAACTGTTTTTT. It encodes CASSLFSLTTNEKLFF.